The source of this T cell receptor (beta chain) is a study of beta chain features in type 1 diabetes (dated by TCRdb to 2016 to 2019). Study-level background: Mean age, gender distribution, total cell number and subset yield did not differ between patients and healthy donors. A total of 85 million to 140 million sorted cells were examined across all samples, and a strong correlation was observed between cell number per subset and RNA yield. In the study, TCRB repertoires of sorted circulating CD4+ T cell subsets from recently diagnosed type 1 diabetes patients were compared with those of matched healthy donors. Naive and central memory subsets were obtained from all 30 or so donors, but regulatory and stem cell-like memory subsets were isolated from only 8 patients and roughly 8 healthy donors. The investigation overall reported the following: A moderate but significant shortening of TCRB CDR3 length was observed in type 1 diabetes patients in all four CD4+ subsets. At VDJ recombination sites, type 1 diabetes patients had fewer insertions and more deleted nucleotides, which implies abnormalities in thymic rearrangement. Shorter templates might be favored by PCR, yet because patient and control samples were amplified and corrected together, any such skew would affect both groups equally. HLA sub-analyses involved small numbers of individuals, so any influence of HLA type on TCRB rearrangement remained unresolved. Naive, central memory and regulatory TCRB repertoires appeared to be more alike among patients than among healthy donors. Because cDNA was sequenced instead of genomic DNA, activated cells with high expression could be over-represented, although the groups did not differ in activation or CD3 levels.

As concerns this clone: Its antigen is not yet known. It has no much larger one-base neighbor in the sample; base qualities were not kept.

All of the isolated RNA was reverse transcribed with the High Capacity cDNA Reverse Transcription Kit, so expressed TCRB transcripts were sequenced. Deep immunoSEQ sequencing was applied to naive, central memory and regulatory T cell samples, giving an average of approximately 4 million total reads per sample. After sorted cells were lysed in RLT buffer, RNA was extracted with DNase-treated RNeasy Micro or Mini kits, with the choice depending on cell number. Each cell subset was processed on its own to prevent cross-contamination, while patient and healthy donor samples were processed together. TCRB sequences were amplified from cDNA with the immunoSEQ multiplex PCR, producing 87-bp fragments spanning the CDR3 region. Sequencing of the amplicons was performed on the Illumina HiSeq platform. The authors' pipeline ran thus. PCR bias was corrected computationally using synthetic template baselines, and reads within Hamming distance 2 were collapsed, with unmergeable singletons discarded. By aligning reads against IMGT, V, D and J genes, CDR3 length, and insertions or deletions at six rearrangement sites were assigned. Within each subset, clonotype counts were normalized to the number of sorted cells before true diversity and Gini coefficients were calculated with the tcR R package. The overlap coefficient, calculated on TCRB nucleotide sequences, was used to quantify repertoire sharing. As a proxy for the pre-selection repertoire, out-of-frame TCRB sequences from naive cells were analyzed. As stored in TCRdb, this immuneACCESS dataset retains in-frame rearrangements with V and J assigned. A fraction of the clones does not appear; measured against another copy, unresolved V genes explain less than half of the discrepancy, and the remainder lacks a known reason. V and J calls and clone size are given by that table; D and trimming were obtained from the DNA. The sample contains a few hundred thousand clones, around 10% of them found a single time. Around 0.015% of the sample goes to the ten largest clones.

Each donor gave one peripheral blood draw, averaging approximately 110 mL, which was collected into heparinised tubes. Naive, central memory, regulatory and stem cell-like memory CD4+ T cells were sorted on a BD FACSAria II using a panel including CD45RO, CCR7, CD25, CD127, CD95 and CD27. Purity was above 95% for every sorted population. PBMCs were separated immediately by Lymphoprep density gradient centrifugation and were stained directly, without being cultured. So that batch effects would be minimized, each experiment stained and sorted samples in pairs, pairing one healthy donor with one patient. Sequences MDHEN (CDR1) and SYDVKM (CDR2) are obtained from the germline V gene. V trim: 6 bases; J trim: 1 base; unmatched bases: 8. Spanning cysteine to phenylalanine, the CDR3 consists of 16 amino acids. Just CDR3 DNA is preserved here, 48 bases in frame from base 1.

The sample taken for sequencing was naive CD4+ T cells from blood. The cell subset or site label corresponds to: true naive CD4+ T cells. Here the chain combines TRBV28 and TRBJ1-5; 8 bases in the middle match TRBD1. This clonotype originated in a woman aged 30 to 39 in good health. DNA sequence: TGTGCCAGCAGCCTTTCGACAGGGGCGAGCAATCAGCCCCAGCATTTT. This codes for CASSLSTGASNQPQHF.